The present T cell receptor (beta chain) was sequenced within a study of blood T cell repertoires in COVID-19. The wider study: Researchers got acute and convalescent COVID-19 samples from the United States, Italy and Spain.

This CDR3 is 19 amino acids long. V gave up 1 base and J gave up 4 bases, with 25 bases separating them. From germline, CDR1 is LNHNV and CDR2 YYDKDF (reference sequence). Using immunoSEQ multiplex PCR, the repertoire was profiled, and TCRdb retains in-frame clones only, with some absent. The repertoire holds about 36,000 clones, with around 90% as singletons. Sample: peripheral blood. The J gene is TRBJ1-1, the V gene TRBV15; D may be TRBD1 (6 bases). This sequence was found in a man in his sixties with acute or convalescent COVID-19. CDR3 in DNA: TGTGCCACCAGCAGAGCCTTCGGCCGACAGGCCCTTGGGAGCACTGAAGCTTTCTTT. This gives the protein CATSRAFGRQALGSTEAFF.